Below, 28 T cell receptor beta chains from the same sample are listed, as sequenced in a study of blood T cell repertoires in COVID-19 (dated by TCRdb to about 2020). The library was generated by the immunoSEQ multiplex PCR assay. TCRdb obtained this table from immuneACCESS and retained in-frame rearrangements with V and J assigned. These tables miss some clones; where compared with another copy, unresolved V genes account for less than half of the shortfall, and the remainder is unexplained. This sample gives about 200,000 clones in total; 75% to 85% of them show up just once. Approximately 13% of the sample is in the top ten clones. Sequencing input: peripheral blood. The receptors derive from a human donor in a cohort sampled during active COVID-19.

The V and J genes are TRBV11-2 and TRBJ2-1; 10 bases are shared with TRBD2. The germline V gene encodes CDR1 SGHAT and CDR2 FQNNGV. The J segment lost 5 bases and the V segment lost 1 base, leaving 11 bases of the junction unmatched. CDR3 length equals 18 residues. The CDR3 sequence is CASSLVSLRTSGHNEQFF. CDR3 nucleotide sequence: TGTGCCAGCAGCTTAGTATCCTTAAGGACTAGCGGCCACAATGAGCAGTTCTTC.

This clone was detected once. This chain joins TRBV27 and TRBJ1-6, with D possibly TRBD1 on 5 matching bases. Deletions cut 1 base from V and 8 bases from J, with 15 bases between. Germline CDR1 is MNHEY and CDR2 is SMNVEV (reference sequence). The CDR3 loop spans 16 amino acids. Here the CDR3 DNA reads TGTGCCAGCAGTTTATTCGGGGGGATGGAGGATTCACCCCTCCACTTT. This translates into CASSLFGGMEDSPLHF.

The chain couples TRBV29-1 to TRBJ2-7; TRBD1 is a possible D gene (7 bases). The V end was cut by 6 bases, the J end by 3 bases, with 12 bases between. There are 12 residues in the CDR3. Germline loops: CDR1 SQVTM, CDR2 ANQGSEA. CDR3 sequence: CSVAGQHYEQYF. As DNA, the CDR3 is TGCAGCGTCGCGGGACAGCACTACGAGCAGTACTTC.

This clone came up a few times. The chain joins TRBV6-2 or TRBV6-3 to TRBJ1-2; 8 bases are shared with TRBD1. CDR3 size: 17 residues. Germline CDR1 and CDR2: MNHEY and SVGEGT. The V and J ends lost 2 bases and 5 bases, in that order; junction bases with no gene match: 13. CDR3 in amino acids: CASSYLTRPDRGYGYTF. The CDR3 DNA sequence: TGTGCCAGCAGTTACCTCACCCGACCCGACAGGGGATATGGCTACACCTTC.

This chain joins TRBV11-2 and TRBJ2-7; D possibly corresponds to TRBD2 (6 bases). CDR3 length equals 13 residues. Trimming stripped 4 bases from V and 0 bases from J, with 7 bases between. CDR1 and CDR2 (germline): SGHAT, FQNNGV. CDR3 sequence (DNA): TGTGCCAGCAGCTCGGACTACTCCTACGAGCAGTACTTC. It yields the protein CASSSDYSYEQYF.

The V gene is TRBV12-3 or TRBV12-4, the J gene TRBJ2-7; 8 bases match TRBD2. V dropped 5 bases and J dropped 6; count of bases not matched to a gene: 3. This CDR3 is built from 12 residues. The CDR3 nucleotides read TGTGCCAGCAGTCCGAGCGGGAGCGAGCAGTACTTC. Translating it yields CASSPSGSEQYF.

The CDR3 DNA reads TGTGCCAGCAGTTACGCCGCTGTCGGGAGAACTGAAGCTTTCTTT. It encodes CASSYAAVGRTEAFF. The V call is TRBV6-5, the J call TRBJ1-1; no firm D call. Germline V gene data show CDR1 as MNHEY and CDR2 as SVGAGI. This CDR3 is built from 15 residues. V gave up 2 bases and J gave up 5 bases, with 15 bases separating them.

The rearrangement joins TRBV19 to TRBJ2-5, with no clear D. CDR3 length: 13 amino acids. Germline-derived CDR1 and CDR2 are LNHDA and SQIVND (reference sequence). Trimming took off 1 base at V and 2 bases at J, with 5 bases between the two ends. DNA for the CDR3: TGTGCCAGTAGTATAGCCCTTCAAGAGACCCAGTACTTC. Protein: CASSIALQETQYF.

V and J are TRBV27 and TRBJ1-2, with 7 bases lining up with TRBD1. The CDR3 is 12 residues long. CDR1 is MNHEY and CDR2 is SMNVEV in the germline V gene (reference sequence). With 5 bases clipped from V and 8 bases from J, the junction kept 5 bases outside the gene matches. CDR3 sequence: CASSPTGIGYTF. Written as DNA, the CDR3 is TGTGCCAGCAGTCCGACAGGGATAGGCTACACCTTC.

In its sample, this clone was seen a few times. The chain uses TRBV5-1 and TRBJ1-2; D gene ambiguous. The V end lost 0 bases, the J end lost 6 bases, and 9 bases lay between the germline ends. Germline V gene sequence: CDR1 SGHRS, CDR2 YFSETQ. CDR3 length equals 13 residues. CDR3: CASSLGSGDGYTF. DNA of the CDR3: TGCGCCAGCAGCTTGGGTTCGGGAGATGGCTACACCTTC. Looking up the rest from reference TRBV5-1 and TRBJ1-2 gives the full variable domain: KAGVTQTPRYLIKTRGQQVTLSCSPISGHRSVSWYQQTPGQGLQFLFEYFSETQRNKGNFPGRFSGRQFSNSRSEMNVSTLELGDSALYLCASSLGSGDGYTFGSGTRLTVV.

V gene TRBV5-8 combines with J gene TRBJ2-5; 9 bases agree with TRBD1. Germline V gene data show CDR1 as SGHTS and CDR2 as YDEGEE. V gave up 3 bases and J gave up 2 bases; unmatched junction bases: 2. The CDR3 is made up of 14 amino acids. Here the CDR3 DNA reads TGTGCCAGCAGCTGGGGGACAGGGCAAGAGACCCAGTACTTC. As protein: CASSWGTGQETQYF.

V usage is TRBV29-1 and J usage is TRBJ2-1, with 10 bases aligning to TRBD2. CDR1 is SQVTM and CDR2 is ANQGSEA in the germline V gene. Germline trimming cut 1 base from V and 4 bases from J; bases unmatched to any gene: 7. The length of the CDR3 is 16 residues. CDR3: CSVEVLGLAVYNEQFF. The CDR3 DNA sequence: TGCAGCGTTGAAGTACTAGGACTAGCGGTTTACAATGAGCAGTTCTTC.

V and J are TRBV7-2 and TRBJ2-7; tentatively, D is TRBD1 (6 bases). The V end lost 3 bases, the J end lost 0 bases, and 12 bases lay between the germline ends. Germline V gene data show CDR1 as SGHTA and CDR2 as FQGNSA. The CDR3 spans 15 residues. The CDR3 is CASSFQQGSSYEQYF. Written as DNA, the CDR3 is TGTGCCAGCAGCTTTCAACAGGGAAGCTCCTACGAGCAGTACTTC.

This clone has only one observation. This chain connects TRBV5-1 to TRBJ2-1; perhaps TRBD1 as D (7 bases). Trimming shortened V by 2 bases and J by 8 bases, and 17 bases separated the two germline ends. CDR1 is SGHRS, CDR2 YFSETQ, per germline. The length of the CDR3 is 15 residues. The CDR3 region has the DNA TGCGCCAGCAGCTTTCGCGGGACAGCTATGGATGAGCAGTTCTTC. Translation: CASSFRGTAMDEQFF.

This chain connects TRBV5-1 to TRBJ2-5; 16 bases are shared with TRBD2. Germline V gives CDR1 SGHRS, CDR2 YFSETQ. V lost 4 bases to trimming and J lost 0 bases; unmatched junction nucleotides: 3. The CDR3 extends over 17 amino acids. The CDR3 protein is CASSLGLAGGNQETQYF. The CDR3 DNA is TGCGCCAGCAGCCTGGGACTAGCGGGAGGGAACCAAGAGACCCAGTACTTC.

V and J are TRBV7-2 and TRBJ2-1, with TRBD2 identical over 8 bases. This CDR3 has 16 amino acids. The trim removed 6 bases at V and 4 bases at J, leaving 11 bases unmatched. Per the germline V gene, CDR1 is SGHTA and CDR2 is FQGNSA. CDR3: CASSSPAGGGYNEQFF. The CDR3 nucleotides are TGTGCCAGCAGTTCACCCGCGGGAGGTGGATACAATGAGCAGTTCTTC.

The V and J genes are TRBV2 and TRBJ2-3; the D gene is possibly TRBD1 (5 bases). Germline-derived CDR1 and CDR2 are SNHLY and FYNNEI. The CDR3 loop spans 13 amino acids. Trimming shortened V by 5 bases and J by 3 bases, and 9 bases separated the two germline ends. The CDR3 DNA follows: TGTGCCAGCAGTCCCAGGGCGACAGATACGCAGTATTTT. Its translation: CASSPRATDTQYF.

The V gene is TRBV7-6, the J gene TRBJ2-2; TRBD1 matches 7 bases. The V gene end was trimmed by 5 bases and the J gene end by 2 bases; junction bases not matched to a gene: 11. Germline CDR1 reads SGHVS; CDR2 reads FNYEAQ. The CDR3 extends over 17 amino acids. CDR3 amino acids: CASSLPPGQVNTGELFF. The CDR3 DNA sequence: TGTGCCAGCAGCCTACCCCCCGGACAGGTTAACACCGGGGAGCTGTTTTTT.

This clone came up many times. The rearrangement joins TRBV6-1 to TRBJ1-2; 9 bases align to TRBD1. Germline V gene data show CDR1 as MNHNS and CDR2 as SASEGT. V was pared by 2 bases and J by 8 bases, with 9 bases of the junction left unmatched. The CDR3 loop spans 15 amino acids. CDR3: CASSEPGQGTRGYTF. For the CDR3, the DNA is TGTGCCAGCAGTGAACCGGGACAGGGAACGAGGGGCTACACCTTC.

The J gene is TRBJ2-7, the V gene TRBV30; maybe TRBD2 (6 bases). The CDR3 spans 13 residues. V lost 2 bases and J 7 bases, leaving 15 bases between the germline ends. Per the germline V gene, CDR1 is GTSNPN and CDR2 is SVGIG (reference sequence). CDR3 coding DNA: TGTGCCTGGAGTACCGGATGGGGGAGGGAGCAGTACTTC. This translates into CAWSTGWGREQYF.

In its sample, this clone was seen once. The chain uses TRBV10-3 and TRBJ1-5, with 9 bases matching TRBD1. The CDR3 extends over 14 amino acids. Trimming cost V 6 bases and J 1 base; bases outside gene matches: 1. Germline V gene lookup returns CDR1 ENHRY and CDR2 SYGVKD. CDR3 amino acids: CAISGTGSNQPQHF. The CDR3 nucleotides are TGTGCCATCAGCGGGACAGGGAGCAATCAGCCCCAGCATTTT.

The chain combines TRBV6-5 with TRBJ2-3, with D possibly being TRBD2 (6 bases). This CDR3 has 15 amino acids. With 2 bases removed from V and 10 bases from J, the gap between germline ends came to 19 bases. CDR1 and CDR2 from the germline V gene are MNHEY and SVGAGI. In DNA form, the CDR3 reads TGTGCCAGCAGTTACGGCGGCGGGAACAACCAGCCGCAGTATTTT. This codes for CASSYGGGNNQPQYF.

The J gene is TRBJ1-2, the V gene TRBV20-1; 7 bases are shared with TRBD1. Per germline, CDR1 DFQATT and CDR2 SNEGSKA (reference sequence). Trimming at V came to 3 bases and at J to 3 bases, leaving 7 bases not matched to a gene. The CDR3 runs to 14 residues. As DNA, the CDR3 is TGCAGTGCTAGTAATCAACAGGGGTACTATGGCTACACCTTC. Encoded protein: CSASNQQGYYGYTF.

V and J are TRBV19 and TRBJ2-7; the match to TRBD1 covers 8 bases. The junction had 8 bases not matched to a gene; V was cut back by 6 bases and J by 1 base. Germline V CDR1 and CDR2: LNHDA, SQIVND (reference sequence). CDR3 length equals 15 residues. The CDR3 DNA reads as TGTGCCAGTAGGGCAGGGGGCGGCCAGTCCTACGAGCAGTACTTC. Translated: CASRAGGGQSYEQYF.

This rearrangement joins TRBV30 to TRBJ2-7; perhaps TRBD1 as D (5 bases). This CDR3 comprises 13 residues. V dropped 0 bases and J dropped 4 bases, with 10 bases sitting between them. The germline gives CDR1 GTSNPN, CDR2 SVGIG (reference sequence). CDR3 residues: CAWSVGAGYEQYF. As DNA, the CDR3 is TGTGCCTGGAGTGTAGGGGCCGGATACGAGCAGTACTTC.

This sequence joins TRBV11-2 and TRBJ2-1, with D maybe TRBD2 (6 bases). Germline V gene lookup returns CDR1 SGHAT and CDR2 FQNNGV. CDR3 length: 15 residues. The ends were cut back, 3 bases at V and 8 bases at J, with 17 bases in the middle. CDR3: CASSLVLALEDEQFF. The CDR3 nucleotides are TGTGCCAGCAGCTTGGTACTAGCTCTTGAGGATGAGCAGTTCTTC.

This chain connects TRBV24-1 to TRBJ2-7, with 9 bases identical to TRBD1. The CDR3 contains 16 residues. CDR1 is KGHDR and CDR2 is SFDVKD in the germline V gene. The ends lost 3 bases at V and 3 bases at J; junction bases unmatched: 8. CDR3: CATSDLSGTGIYEQYF. CDR3 sequence (DNA): TGTGCCACCAGTGATCTATCCGGGACAGGGATCTACGAGCAGTACTTC.

The chain has TRBV18 and TRBJ1-2; no reliable D call. CDR1 and CDR2 from the germline V gene are KGHSH and LQKENI. This CDR3 region has 15 residues. Trimming took 4 bases from V and 3 from J, leaving 15 bases between them. CDR3 residues: CASSLRSAADYGYTF. For the CDR3, the DNA is TGTGCCAGCTCACTACGGTCAGCGGCGGACTATGGCTACACCTTC. The complete variable domain, with remaining parts taken from reference TRBV18 and TRBJ1-2, reads NAGVMQNPRHLVRRRGQEARLRCSPMKGHSHVYWYRQLPEEGLKFMVYLQKENIIDESGMPKERFSAEFPKEGPSILRIQQVVRGDSAAYFCASSLRSAADYGYTFGSGTRLTVV.